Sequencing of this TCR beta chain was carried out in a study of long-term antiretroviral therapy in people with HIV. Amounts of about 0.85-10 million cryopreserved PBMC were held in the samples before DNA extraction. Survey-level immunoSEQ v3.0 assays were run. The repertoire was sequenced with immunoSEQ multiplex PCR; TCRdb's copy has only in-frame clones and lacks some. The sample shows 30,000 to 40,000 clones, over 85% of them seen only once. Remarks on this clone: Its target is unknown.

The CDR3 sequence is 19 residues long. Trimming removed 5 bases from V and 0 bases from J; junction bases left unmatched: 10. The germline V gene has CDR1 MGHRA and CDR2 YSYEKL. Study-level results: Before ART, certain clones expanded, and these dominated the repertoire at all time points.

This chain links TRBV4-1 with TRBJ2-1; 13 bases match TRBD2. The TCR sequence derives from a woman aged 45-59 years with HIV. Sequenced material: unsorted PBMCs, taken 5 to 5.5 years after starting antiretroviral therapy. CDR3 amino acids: CASSAGLAGFLSSYNEQFF. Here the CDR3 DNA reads TGCGCCAGCAGCGCGGGACTAGCGGGGTTCTTGAGCTCCTACAATGAGCAGTTCTTC.